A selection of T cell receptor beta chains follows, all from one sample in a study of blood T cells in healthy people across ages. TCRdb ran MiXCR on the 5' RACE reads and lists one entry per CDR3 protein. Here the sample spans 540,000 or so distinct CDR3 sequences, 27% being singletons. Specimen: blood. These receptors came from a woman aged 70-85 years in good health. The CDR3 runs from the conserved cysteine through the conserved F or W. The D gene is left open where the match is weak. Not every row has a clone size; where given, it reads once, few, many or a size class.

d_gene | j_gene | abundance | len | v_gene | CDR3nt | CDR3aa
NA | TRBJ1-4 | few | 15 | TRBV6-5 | TGTGCCAGCAGTTACTCAACGGAGGGAGGTGAAAAACTGTTTTTT | CASSYSTEGGEKLFF
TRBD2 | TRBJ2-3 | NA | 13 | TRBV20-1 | TGCAGTGCTGGAGGGACGGGGGGAGATACGCAGTATTTT | CSAGGTGGDTQYF
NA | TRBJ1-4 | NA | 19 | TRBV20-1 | TGCAGTGCTAGAGATCGGCTGGGACATCGCGGGGGAGCTAATGAAAAACTGTTTTTT | CSARDRLGHRGGANEKLFF
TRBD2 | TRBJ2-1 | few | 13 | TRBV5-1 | TGCGCCAGCATGGGGACTAGCCTCAGTGAGCAGTTCTTC | CASMGTSLSEQFF
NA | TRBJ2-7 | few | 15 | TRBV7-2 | TGTGCCAGCAGCTTAGCGGCGACAGCCAACTACGAGCAGTACTTC | CASSLAATANYEQYF
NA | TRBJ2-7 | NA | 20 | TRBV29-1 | TGCAGCGTTGAAGATCATGAAATAAAACGTCCACAGGACAAGTCCTACGAGCAGTACTTC | CSVEDHEIKRPQDKSYEQYF
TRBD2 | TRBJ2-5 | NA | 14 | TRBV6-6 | TGTGCCAGCAGTTACGGCGGGGGTCAAGAGACCCAGTACTTC | CASSYGGGQETQYF
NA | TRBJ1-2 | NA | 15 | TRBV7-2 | TGTGCCAGCAGCACAGCCCCAATGATGAACTATGGCTACACCTTC | CASSTAPMMNYGYTF
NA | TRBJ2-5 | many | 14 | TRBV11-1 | TGTGCCAGCAGCTTTGGCAGGGCCCAAGAGACCCAGTACTTC | CASSFGRAQETQYF
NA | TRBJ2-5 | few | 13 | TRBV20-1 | TGCAGTGCTTCGGGGGGCATCGCAGAGACCCAGTACTTC | CSASGGIAETQYF
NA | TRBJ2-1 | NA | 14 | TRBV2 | TGTGCCAGCAGAGGGGACCGCACATACAATGAGCAGTTCTTC | CASRGDRTYNEQFF
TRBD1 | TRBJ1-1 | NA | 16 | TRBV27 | TGTGCCAGCAGTTTATACCCGGGACAGGGGAACACTGAAGCTTTCTTT | CASSLYPGQGNTEAFF
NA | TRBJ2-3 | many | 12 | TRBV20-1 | TGCAGTGCTCCGGGCCGCGGAGATACGCAGTATTTT | CSAPGRGDTQYF
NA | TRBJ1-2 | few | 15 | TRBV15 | TGTGCCACCAGCAGAGGCCCCCCAGGGAACTATGGCTACACCTTC | CATSRGPPGNYGYTF